This TCR beta chain was sequenced in a study of blood T cell repertoires in COVID-19. Study overall: Acute-phase and convalescent COVID-19 samples originated in the United States, Italy and Spain. Sources were T cells, B-cell-depleted T cells, or PBMCs; the material itself was cDNA or gDNA.

This CDR3 has 13 amino acids. Germline V gives CDR1 SQVTM, CDR2 ANQGSEA. V was trimmed by 4 bases and J by 5 bases, leaving 11 bases between them. Per the authors' pipeline: Reference gene primers were amplified, and this amplification served to estimate nucleated cell counts. The method was immunoSEQ multiplex PCR; TCRdb's version includes in-frame clones alone and lacks a portion of them. For V, J and clone size, that table is used; D and trimming come from the DNA. The data contain around 80,000 clones, about 83% of them singletons. The chain couples TRBV29-1 to TRBJ1-4; no reliable D call. Sequencing was carried out using peripheral blood. The sequence derives from a woman aged 80 or over with acute or convalescent COVID-19. The CDR3: CSVVGGQNEKLFF. DNA of the CDR3: TGCAGCGTTGTCGGCGGCCAAAATGAAAAACTGTTTTTT.